These 32 T cell receptor beta chains came from one sample sequenced in a study of CXCR3-negative and CXCR3-positive naive CD8 T cells. Study conclusions and caveats: In CXCR3-positive naive cells, the TRB CDR3s were more hydrophobic than in CXCR3-negative naive cells.

TRB cDNA was prepared as libraries by UMI-labeled 5' RACE. With the 5' RACE reads reprocessed, TCRdb shows one record per CDR3 protein and no DNA. The specimen's table records tens of thousands of distinct CDR3 sequences. Their recognized antigens are unknown. The specimen sequenced was naive CXCR3+ CD8+ T cells from blood. Documented subset: CD45RO-CCR7+CD27+CD95- naive CD8+ T cells expressing CXCR3 (TNR3+). All receptors come from a human donor in good health. Some clones in this sample may be carry-over from other donors' samples.

This chain uses TRBV6-4 with TRBJ2-7; TCRdb's D gene call, TRBD1, goes unchecked for lack of DNA. Germline CDR1 is MRHNA and CDR2 is SNTAGT. The CDR3 length is 12 residues. Here the CDR3 reads CASRTGYNEQYF.

The chain uses TRBV28 and TRBJ1-3; TCRdb returns TRBD1, unconfirmable since there is no DNA. Germline assignment: CDR1 MDHEN and CDR2 SYDVKM. This CDR3 comprises 14 residues. CDR3 protein: CASNLRGSGNTIYF.

The chain employs TRBV29-1 and TRBJ2-5; TCRdb reports TRBD1, a call that lacks DNA to check it against. The CDR3 spans 14 residues. Germline V lookup: CDR1 SQVTM, CDR2 ANQGSEA. CDR3 loop: CSVPIWTGWETQYF.

This sequence joins TRBV7-2 and TRBJ2-2; TCRdb lists TRBD1, though no DNA is available to test this call. The germline CDR1 and CDR2 sequences are SGHTA and FQGNSA. The CDR3 spans 19 residues. This CDR3 is CASSFTTGLGTTNTGELFF.

The genes are TRBV11-2 and TRBJ2-5; absent DNA, TCRdb's TRBD1 call cannot be checked. CDR1 and CDR2 (germline): SGHAT, FQNNGV. The CDR3 loop spans 15 amino acids. The CDR3: CASSFYWGAEETQYF.

This chain links TRBV28 with TRBJ2-7; TCRdb selects TRBD1, and the lack of DNA leaves this call unchecked. The CDR3 sequence is 14 residues long. CDR1 is MDHEN, CDR2 SYDVKM, per germline. The CDR3 is CASSNPGEWYEQYF.

This CDR3 reads CASSLEGLGGEKLFF. The gene calls are TRBV7-2 and TRBJ1-4. This CDR3 region has 15 residues. Germline CDR1 is SGHTA and CDR2 is FQGNSA.

The chain uses TRBV21-1 and TRBJ1-3. TRBV21-1 is termed a pseudogene. The CDR3 contains 17 residues. The CDR3 is CASSTRTSGPSGNTIYF.

The chain joins TRBV29-1 to TRBJ2-7; without DNA, the TCRdb call of TRBD1 cannot be checked. This CDR3 spans 13 amino acids. CDR1 SQVTM and CDR2 ANQGSEA come from the germline V gene. The CDR3 loop reads CSVETGGLNEQYF.

The chain couples TRBV20-1 to TRBJ2-7. Germline CDR1 DFQATT, CDR2 SNEGSKA (reference sequence). CDR3 size: 14 residues. The CDR3 sequence: CSARDQEHAGEQYF.

The chain uses TRBV29-1 and TRBJ2-1; absent DNA, TCRdb's TRBD1 call cannot be checked. CDR1 SQVTM and CDR2 ANQGSEA come from the germline V gene. CDR3 length equals 15 residues. The CDR3 sequence: CSVEPGQGNYNEQFF.

The V call is TRBV6-6, the J call TRBJ2-3; with no DNA, the TCRdb D assignment of TRBD1 cannot be verified. The CDR3 totals 16 residues. CDR1 and CDR2 from the germline V gene are MNHNY and SVGAGI (reference sequence). The CDR3 sequence: CASSFGTGTITDTQYF.

The V gene is TRBV13, the J gene TRBJ2-3; TCRdb proposes TRBD2, but this gene call is untestable without DNA. The CDR3 covers 17 residues. Germline V gives CDR1 PRHDT, CDR2 FYEKMQ (reference sequence). This chain's CDR3 is CASSLGSGGAGTDTQYF.

This chain connects TRBV7-2 to TRBJ2-7; without DNA, the TCRdb call of TRBD2 cannot be checked. CDR1 and CDR2 from the germline V gene are SGHTA and FQGNSA. The CDR3 spans 14 residues. This chain's CDR3 is CASSLMAGGPEQYF.

The chain is built from TRBV29-1 and TRBJ1-1. There are 17 residues in the CDR3. Germline CDR1 SQVTM, CDR2 ANQGSEA. CDR3 protein: CSVEDPRAEGWNTEAFF.

The chain uses TRBV28 and TRBJ2-3; TCRdb selects TRBD2, and the lack of DNA leaves this call unchecked. Germline CDR1 reads MDHEN; CDR2 reads SYDVKM. The CDR3 contains 14 residues. This CDR3 is CASMQRGVADTQYF.

This chain connects TRBV5-8 to TRBJ1-4. From germline, CDR1 is SGHTS and CDR2 YDEGEE. The CDR3 sequence is 15 residues long. This CDR3 reads CASSEQDHVGEKLFF.

The chain joins TRBV3-1 to TRBJ2-5; without DNA, the TCRdb call of TRBD1 cannot be checked. This CDR3 contains 14 residues. Germline CDR1 is LGHDT and CDR2 is YNNKEL (reference sequence). CDR3 sequence reads: CASSQEPGEKTQYF.

The rearrangement links TRBV24-1 to TRBJ2-7; with no DNA, the TCRdb D assignment of TRBD1 cannot be verified. Germline V gene lookup returns CDR1 KGHDR and CDR2 SFDVKD. The CDR3 spans 15 residues. The CDR3: CATSGPDSNPSEQYF.

The chain links TRBV13 to TRBJ2-7; TCRdb calls TRBD2, which cannot be checked without DNA. The V gene's germline CDR1 is PRHDT and CDR2 FYEKMQ (reference sequence). The CDR3 extends over 15 amino acids. CDR3 region: CASSSTSGGLYEQYF.

This chain joins TRBV7-2 and TRBJ2-7; the TCRdb D gene call, TRBD2, has no DNA to confirm it. This CDR3 has 15 residues. Germline V CDR1 and CDR2: SGHTA, FQGNSA. CDR3 amino acids: CASSPASGGSYEQYF.

The rearrangement links TRBV18 to TRBJ2-7; the D call from TCRdb, TRBD1, cannot be confirmed without DNA. CDR3 size: 15 residues. Germline CDR1 reads KGHSH; CDR2 reads LQKENI. CDR3 residues: CASSPREQGVYEQYF.

The chain has TRBV9 and TRBJ2-7; with no DNA, the TCRdb D assignment of TRBD2 cannot be verified. The CDR3 totals 16 residues. Per the germline V gene, CDR1 is SGDLS and CDR2 is YYNGEE. The CDR3 is CASSVAQLAGPHEQYF.

The chain uses TRBV7-9 and TRBJ2-1. This CDR3 is 12 amino acids long. Germline V gene lookup returns CDR1 SEHNR and CDR2 FQNEAQ (reference sequence). The CDR3 protein is CASSYEYNEQFF. Full variable domain (remainder filled in from reference TRBV7-9 and TRBJ2-1): DTGVSQNPRHKITKRGQNVTFRCDPISEHNRLYWYRQTLGQGPEFLTYFQNEAQLEKSRLLSDRFSAERPKGSFSTLEIQRTEQGDSAMYLCASSYEYNEQFFGPGTRLTVL.

The chain combines TRBV29-1 with TRBJ1-2; the D call of TRBD1 rests on TCRdb alone, since no DNA is present to check it. Germline CDR1 reads SQVTM; CDR2 reads ANQGSEA. This CDR3 has 13 residues. The chain's CDR3 is CSDGQGLGYGYTF. Variable domain in full (rest from reference TRBV29-1 and TRBJ1-2): SAVISQKPSRDICQRGTSLTIQCQVDSQVTMMFWYRQQPGQSLTLIATANQGSEATYESGFVIDKFPISRPNLTFSTLTVSNMSPEDSSIYLCSDGQGLGYGYTFGSGTRLTVV.

This chain connects TRBV29-1 to TRBJ2-5; TCRdb's D call of TRBD1 is untestable without DNA. The CDR3 spans 15 residues. CDR1 and CDR2 (germline): SQVTM, ANQGSEA. This CDR3 is CSIRRDRVSVETQYF. Full variable domain (outside the CDR3, taken from reference TRBV29-1 and TRBJ2-5): SAVISQKPSRDICQRGTSLTIQCQVDSQVTMMFWYRQQPGQSLTLIATANQGSEATYESGFVIDKFPISRPNLTFSTLTVSNMSPEDSSIYLCSIRRDRVSVETQYFGPGTRLLVL.

The genes are TRBV27 and TRBJ2-3; TCRdb names TRBD1, which stays unverified in the absence of DNA. Germline V gene sequence: CDR1 MNHEY, CDR2 SMNVEV (reference sequence). The CDR3 totals 15 residues. CDR3: CASSPGGFFTDTQYF.

The chain employs TRBV7-9 and TRBJ2-3; TCRdb gives TRBD1 as the D gene, but with no DNA this cannot be confirmed. Germline CDR1 and CDR2: SEHNR and FQNEAQ (reference sequence). The CDR3 contains 17 residues. CDR3 in amino acids: CASSWNGQGKATDTQYF.

V and J are TRBV29-1 and TRBJ2-2; TCRdb gives TRBD1 as the D gene, but with no DNA this cannot be confirmed. Germline assignment: CDR1 SQVTM and CDR2 ANQGSEA. There are 14 residues in the CDR3. The CDR3 loop reads CSGMTGANTGELFF.

This chain uses TRBV4-3 with TRBJ1-3; TCRdb names TRBD1, which stays unverified in the absence of DNA. The length of the CDR3 is 15 residues. CDR1 and CDR2 (germline): LGHNA, YSLEER. Here the CDR3 reads CASSQDPGQGNTIYF.

This chain uses TRBV7-9 with TRBJ2-3; TCRdb calls TRBD2, which cannot be checked without DNA. CDR3 length: 16 residues. Germline V gene data show CDR1 as SEHNR and CDR2 as FQNEAQ (reference sequence). The CDR3 here is CASSSIAGGSTDTQYF.

The chain combines TRBV20-1 with TRBJ2-3; without DNA, the TCRdb call of TRBD1 cannot be checked. Germline CDR1 is DFQATT and CDR2 is SNEGSKA (reference sequence). The length of the CDR3 is 15 residues. CDR3: CSAPGDRDFPDTQYF.